This T cell receptor beta chain was sequenced for a study of cytomegalovirus exposure and HLA in healthy donors. Overall study results and limits: Follow-up analysis seemed to connect common viral pathogens with several of the most significant clusters identified. High specificity and sensitivity for cytomegalovirus status were reported for the classifier. Specificity of three CMV-associated chains for CMV antigens was verified in vitro. As immune exposure information, only CMV serostatus was available.

Concerning this clone itself: Its antigen is still unknown.

The PCR ran on 60 Vbeta and 13 Jbeta primers. Clones were read by immunoSEQ multiplex PCR, and TCRdb kept only the in-frame ones, dropping some. The sample lists fewer than 200,000 clones, around three quarters occurring once. The germline V and J ends were trimmed by 0 bases and 4 bases, with 9 bases remaining between them. CDR1 and CDR2 (germline): LNHNV, YYDKDF (reference sequence). The length of the CDR3 is 14 residues. Specimen: PBMCs. The rearrangement uses TRBV15 and TRBJ1-2; the D is unclear. The receptor was isolated from a woman aged 30 to 39 in good health and CMV-seropositive. The CDR3, as DNA: TGTGCCACCAGCAGAGATCCACAGAGCTATGGCTACACCTTC. Its translation: CATSRDPQSYGYTF.